Described below is a single TCR beta chain sequence and its context. Its target antigen remains unknown. Per-base qualities were not stored, and no clone one base away is much larger. The CDR3 regions of human TCRbeta chains were subjected to immunosequencing. Per the source publication's procedure: TCRs in the repertoires were matched against a reference library of SARS-CoV-2-specific TCRs that had been generated with the MIRA antigen-specificity platform. Breadth was defined as the fraction of unique TCRs that were SARS-CoV-2-associated. Depth was defined as the fraction of total T cells that were SARS-CoV-2-associated. Using the MIRA data, each spike-specific TCR was mapped to the spike region that the TCR reacts to and placed in a CD4 or CD8 class. Log10-transformed breadth and depth values were compared by one-way ANOVA with Sidak's multiple comparisons tests. TCRdb's version of the immuneACCESS table is confined to in-frame rearrangements and falls short of the full clone set. An unresolved V gene accounts for under half of the shortfall where checked; the remainder is of unknown origin. For V, J and clone size, that table is used; D and trimming come from the DNA. Counted in this sample were roughly 160,000 clones; roughly nine tenths of them appeared once. The ten biggest clones cover approximately 2% of the sample.

What the time point label conveys for this sample: baseline before first vaccination. Samples from vaccinated people were obtained from the UK trials COV001 and COV002, which included a single-blind randomized controlled phase 2/3 trial of AZD1222 (ChAdOx1 nCoV-19) in healthy adults. Trial participant PBMC samples were collected at day 0 and day 28 after the second dose for TCRbeta chain sequencing. The data were obtained in a study of T cell responses to AZD1222 COVID-19 vaccine (dated by TCRdb to the early 2020s). About the study as a whole: AZD1222 recipients given second doses at about 4 weeks or at about 12 weeks were pooled, since spike-specific TCR depth and breadth were not found to differ between the two schedules. Trial participants were enrolled into age subgroups of 18-55, 56-69 and 70-plus years, which contained around 150, 28 and 57 TCR-sequenced participants, respectively. A total of under 250 trial participants underwent TCR sequencing, of whom roughly 210 had received two doses of AZD1222 and some 26 had received two doses of the MenACWY control vaccine.

Taken from the germline V gene, the CDR1 and CDR2 loops are SNHLY and FYNNEI. Clipping removes 6 bases from V and 0 bases from J, with 2 as the unmatched junction base count. There are 13 amino acids in the CDR3, from cysteine to phenylalanine inclusive. Only the CDR3 portion is preserved as DNA: 39 bases, with reading frame beginning at the first base. The paper as a whole reports these results and caveats: Nearly half of unique spike-specific TCRs reportedly recognized epitopes outside regions mutated in the B.1.351 and B.1.1.7 variants. After two AZD1222 doses, both the breadth and the depth of spike-specific TCRs were significantly higher than at day 0 and than in MenACWY recipients. Conclusions about previously exposed vaccinees are limited, since just five or six AZD1222 recipients were seropositive for SARS-CoV-2 at baseline. In the small 56-69-year group, the increase in depth fell short of significance, most likely because of low power. The whole spike protein was spanned by vaccine-associated CD4 TCRs, and dominant responses were seen in regions 160-218 and 743-854. Because no day 14 peak-response samples were available, the repertoires could be characterized only after the peak T cell response. Most participants were white British and females outnumbered males, and the authors suggested that clonal diversity may have been underestimated.

The V and J segments used are TRBV2 and TRBJ2-7; a stretch of 7 junction bases matches TRBD1. Here the sequenced sample was peripheral blood, taken on day 0 of AZD1222 vaccination. The receptor was isolated from an adult in good health. The CDR3 in this case is CASRRDSSYEQYF. The base sequence is TGTGCCAGCAGAAGGGACAGCTCCTACGAGCAGTACTTC.